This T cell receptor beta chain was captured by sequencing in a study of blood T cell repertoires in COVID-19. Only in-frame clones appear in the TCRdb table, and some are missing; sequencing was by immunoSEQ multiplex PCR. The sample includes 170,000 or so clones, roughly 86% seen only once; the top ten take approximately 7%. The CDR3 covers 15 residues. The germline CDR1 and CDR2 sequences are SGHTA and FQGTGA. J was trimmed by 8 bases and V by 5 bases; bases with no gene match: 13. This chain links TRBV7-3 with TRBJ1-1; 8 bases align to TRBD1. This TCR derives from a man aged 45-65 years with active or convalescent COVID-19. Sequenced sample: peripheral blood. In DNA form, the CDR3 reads TGTGCCAGCAGCACTCACCCAGGACAGGGTAACGAAGCTTTCTTT. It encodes CASSTHPGQGNEAFF.